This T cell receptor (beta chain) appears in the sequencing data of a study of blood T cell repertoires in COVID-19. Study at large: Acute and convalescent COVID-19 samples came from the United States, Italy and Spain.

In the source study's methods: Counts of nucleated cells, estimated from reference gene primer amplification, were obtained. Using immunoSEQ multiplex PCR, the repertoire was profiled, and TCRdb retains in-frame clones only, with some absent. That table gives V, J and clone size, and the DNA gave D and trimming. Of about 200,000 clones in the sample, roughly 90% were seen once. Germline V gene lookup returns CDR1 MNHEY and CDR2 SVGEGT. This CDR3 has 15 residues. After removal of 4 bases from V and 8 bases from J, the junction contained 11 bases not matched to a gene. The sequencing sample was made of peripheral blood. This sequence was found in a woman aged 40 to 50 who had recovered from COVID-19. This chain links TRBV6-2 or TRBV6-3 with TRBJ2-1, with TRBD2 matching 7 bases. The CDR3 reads CASSFGWGGMDEQFF. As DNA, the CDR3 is TGTGCCAGCAGTTTCGGTTGGGGGGGGATGGATGAGCAGTTCTTC.